The TCR beta chain described here comes from a study of T cell responses to AZD1222 COVID-19 vaccine. Germline assignment: CDR1 GTSNPN and CDR2 SVGIG (reference sequence). The ends lost 2 bases at V and 3 bases at J; junction bases unmatched: 6. The CDR3 consists of 14 residues. Generated by immunoSEQ multiplex PCR, the TCRdb table keeps only in-frame clones and is missing some. The data hold 200,000 or so clones, with around 86% observed a single time. The receptor's source is an adult in good health. The sequences come from peripheral blood, collected on day 0 of MenACWY control vaccination. V is TRBV30 and J is TRBJ1-1; TRBD1 matches at 7 bases. CDR3 sequence (DNA): TGTGCCTGGAGTACATGGGGGACAGACACTGAAGCTTTCTTT. The encoded protein is CAWSTWGTDTEAFF.